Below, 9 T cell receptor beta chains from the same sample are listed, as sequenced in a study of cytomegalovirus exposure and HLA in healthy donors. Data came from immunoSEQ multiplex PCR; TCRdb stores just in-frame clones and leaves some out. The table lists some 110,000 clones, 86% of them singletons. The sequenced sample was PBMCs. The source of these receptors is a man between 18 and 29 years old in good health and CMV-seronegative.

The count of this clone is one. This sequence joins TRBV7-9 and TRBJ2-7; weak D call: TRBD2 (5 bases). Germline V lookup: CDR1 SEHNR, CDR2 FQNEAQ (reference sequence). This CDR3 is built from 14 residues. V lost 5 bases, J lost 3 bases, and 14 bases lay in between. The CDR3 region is CASSPRVADYEQYF. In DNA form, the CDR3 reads TGTGCCAGCAGCCCGCGGGTGGCAGACTACGAGCAGTACTTC.

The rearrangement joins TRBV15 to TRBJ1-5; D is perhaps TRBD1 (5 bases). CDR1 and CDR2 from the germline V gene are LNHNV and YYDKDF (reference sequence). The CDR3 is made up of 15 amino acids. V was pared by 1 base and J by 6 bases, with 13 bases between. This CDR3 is CATSRAEGRGQPQHF. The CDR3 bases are TGTGCCACCAGCAGAGCCGAAGGGAGGGGTCAGCCCCAGCATTTT.

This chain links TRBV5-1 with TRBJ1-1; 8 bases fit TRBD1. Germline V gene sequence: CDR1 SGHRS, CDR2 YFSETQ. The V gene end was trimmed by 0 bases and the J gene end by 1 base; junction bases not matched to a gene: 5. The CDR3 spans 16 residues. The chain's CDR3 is CASSLAAGGGNTEAFF. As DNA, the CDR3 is TGCGCCAGCAGCTTGGCCGCAGGGGGCGGGAACACTGAAGCTTTCTTT.

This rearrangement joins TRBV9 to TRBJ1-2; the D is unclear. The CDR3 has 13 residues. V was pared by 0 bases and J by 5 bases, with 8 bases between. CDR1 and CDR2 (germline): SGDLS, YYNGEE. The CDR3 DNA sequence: TGTGCCAGCAGCGTAGGGGCAGGTTATGGCTACACCTTC. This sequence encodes CASSVGAGYGYTF.

The CDR3 DNA follows: TGCGCCAGCAGCTTGGCCTCCAGCGGATACAATGAGCAGTTCTTC. This gives the protein CASSLASSGYNEQFF. The rearrangement links TRBV5-1 to TRBJ2-1, with TRBD2 as a possible D gene (5 bases). The CDR3 has 15 residues. V lost 0 bases and J lost 4, with 11 bases in between. Germline V gene lookup returns CDR1 SGHRS and CDR2 YFSETQ.

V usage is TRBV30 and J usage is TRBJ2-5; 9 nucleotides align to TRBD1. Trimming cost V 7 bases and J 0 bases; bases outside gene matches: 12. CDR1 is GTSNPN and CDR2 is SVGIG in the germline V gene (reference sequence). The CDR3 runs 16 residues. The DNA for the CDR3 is TGTGCCTTCCGAATCACAGGGGGCGGATACCAAGAGACCCAGTACTTC. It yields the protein CAFRITGGGYQETQYF.

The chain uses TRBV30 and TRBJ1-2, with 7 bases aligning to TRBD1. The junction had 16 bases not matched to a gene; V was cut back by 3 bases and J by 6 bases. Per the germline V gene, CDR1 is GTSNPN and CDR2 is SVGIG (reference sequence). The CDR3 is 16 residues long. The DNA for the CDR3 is TGTGCCTGGAGGCAGGGGGGATGGGAGCGAGGTGATGGCTACACCTTC. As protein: CAWRQGGWERGDGYTF.

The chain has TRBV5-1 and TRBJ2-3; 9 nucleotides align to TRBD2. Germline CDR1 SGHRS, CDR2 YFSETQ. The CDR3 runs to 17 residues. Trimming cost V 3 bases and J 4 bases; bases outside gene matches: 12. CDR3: CASSYSGGGAISDTQYF. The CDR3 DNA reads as TGCGCCAGCAGCTACTCTGGCGGGGGGGCGATCTCAGATACGCAGTATTTT. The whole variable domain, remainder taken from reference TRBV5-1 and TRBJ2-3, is KAGVTQTPRYLIKTRGQQVTLSCSPISGHRSVSWYQQTPGQGLQFLFEYFSETQRNKGNFPGRFSGRQFSNSRSEMNVSTLELGDSALYLCASSYSGGGAISDTQYFGPGTRLTVL.

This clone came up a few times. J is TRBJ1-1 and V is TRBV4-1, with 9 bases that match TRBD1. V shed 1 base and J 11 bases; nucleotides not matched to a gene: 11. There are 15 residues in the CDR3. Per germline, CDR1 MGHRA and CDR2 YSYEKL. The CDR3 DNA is TGCGCCAGCAGCCAAGGTACAGGGGGCTCCTCAACGGCTTTCTTT. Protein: CASSQGTGGSSTAFF.